These 22 T cell receptor beta chains share one sample of origin, sequenced in a study of OX40 agonist ivuxolimab in advanced cancers. TCRdb's copy holds only in-frame clones and misses some; the assay was immunoSEQ multiplex PCR. The table shows over 100,000 clones, with 85% to 90% occurring only once. The material was CD4+ or CD8+ T cells sorted from blood, obtained in a trial of the OX40 agonist ivuxolimab. The origin of the receptors is an adult with an advanced solid tumor such as melanoma, head and neck, liver or kidney cancer.

V gene TRBV7-2 combines with J gene TRBJ1-5; D is ambiguous. Germline CDR1 is SGHTA and CDR2 is FQGNSA. This CDR3 is 16 amino acids long. V shed 1 base and J shed 0 bases, with 10 bases lying between them. Written as DNA, the CDR3 is TGTGCCAGCAGCTTAGGGCTGATGATTAGCAATCAGCCCCAGCATTTT. Protein sequence: CASSLGLMISNQPQHF.

The chain couples TRBV5-6 to TRBJ1-3; D might be TRBD1 (5 bases). V lost 2 bases and J lost 4, with 13 bases in between. CDR1 is SGHDT and CDR2 is YYEEEE in the germline V gene. The CDR3 loop spans 15 amino acids. The CDR3 region has the DNA TGTGCCAGCAGCTTCATGGGGGTAGGAGGAAACACCATATATTTT. This encodes CASSFMGVGGNTIYF.

This sequence joins TRBV19 and TRBJ2-2, with TRBD1 identical over 10 bases. Germline-derived CDR1 and CDR2 are LNHDA and SQIVND (reference sequence). V lost 6 bases to trimming and J lost 5 bases; unmatched junction nucleotides: 6. The CDR3 has 15 amino acids. CDR3 protein: CASRLGTGVTGELFF. In DNA, the CDR3 is TGTGCCAGTAGACTAGGGACAGGGGTGACCGGGGAGCTGTTTTTT.

This chain connects TRBV30 to TRBJ1-5; tentatively, D is TRBD1 (6 bases). Trimming took off 2 bases at V and 7 bases at J, with 18 bases between the two ends. Per germline, CDR1 GTSNPN and CDR2 SVGIG (reference sequence). This CDR3 is 15 amino acids long. The CDR3 protein is CAWSPWGAGEQPQHF. Here the CDR3 DNA reads TGTGCCTGGAGTCCTTGGGGGGCCGGAGAGCAGCCCCAGCATTTT. The variable domain in full, completed from reference TRBV30 and TRBJ1-5, reads SQTIHQWPATLVQPVGSPLSLECTVEGTSNPNLYWYRQAAGRGLQLLFYSVGIGQISSEVPQNLSASRPQDRQFILSSKKLLLSDSGFYLCAWSPWGAGEQPQHFGDGTRLSIL.

This chain uses TRBV30 with TRBJ2-1, with 8 nucleotides matching TRBD2. The CDR3 totals 13 residues. Germline V lookup: CDR1 GTSNPN, CDR2 SVGIG (reference sequence). V lost 3 bases, J lost 12 bases, and 10 bases stayed unmatched. CDR3 sequence: CAWRGTGGTPQFF. DNA of the CDR3: TGTGCCTGGAGGGGGACGGGGGGGACACCGCAGTTCTTC.

This chain uses TRBV6-1 with TRBJ2-3; D not resolved. Germline-derived CDR1 and CDR2 are MNHNS and SASEGT. Trimming cost V 7 bases and J 9 bases, with 11 bases left between them. The CDR3 is made up of 11 amino acids. The CDR3 loop reads CASNFGNTQYF. CDR3 DNA sequence: TGTGCCAGCAATTTCGGCAACACGCAGTATTTT.

The chain employs TRBV20-1 and TRBJ1-1, with unresolved D. The germline V gene encodes CDR1 DFQATT and CDR2 SNEGSKA (reference sequence). CDR3 size: 11 residues. Trimming took off 6 bases at V and 1 base at J, with 6 bases between the two ends. The CDR3 coding sequence is TGCAGTGCACAACAGAACACTGAAGCTTTCTTT. It is translated as CSAQQNTEAFF.

This chain joins TRBV2 and TRBJ2-5, with D perhaps matching TRBD1 (5 bases). The germline V and J ends were trimmed by 7 bases and 1 base, with 13 bases remaining between them. Per germline, CDR1 SNHLY and CDR2 FYNNEI. CDR3 length: 14 residues. As DNA, the CDR3 is TGTGCCAGCACTCGGACATCCAGCCAAGAGACCCAGTACTTC. Residues: CASTRTSSQETQYF.

V gene TRBV5-4 combines with J gene TRBJ2-5; D is perhaps TRBD2 (5 bases). Germline CDR1 and CDR2: SGHNT and YYREEE (reference sequence). Trimming took off 5 bases at V and 5 bases at J, with 19 bases between the two ends. The CDR3 runs 15 residues. This CDR3 is CASSLSGNEEETQYF. For the CDR3, the DNA is TGTGCCAGCAGTTTGTCCGGGAACGAGGAGGAGACCCAGTACTTC.

The chain combines TRBV18 with TRBJ2-7, with 7 positions matching TRBD1. Losses at the gene ends were 4 bases for V and 6 bases for J; bases not matched to a gene: 3. This CDR3 has 12 amino acids. Germline V gene sequence: CDR1 KGHSH, CDR2 LQKENI. The CDR3 bases are TGTGCCAGCTCACGACAGGGTGGCGAGCAGTACTTC. This sequence encodes CASSRQGGEQYF.

This clone occurred once. This sequence joins TRBV28 and TRBJ1-1; tentative D call: TRBD1 (5 bases). CDR1 is MDHEN, CDR2 SYDVKM, per germline. The ends were cut back, 7 bases at V and 0 bases at J, with 12 bases in the middle. The CDR3 sequence is 14 residues long. The CDR3 bases are TGTGCCAGCAAAATGGGGCAGCTGAACACTGAAGCTTTCTTT. Residues: CASKMGQLNTEAFF.

The V and J genes are TRBV5-1 and TRBJ1-6, with unresolved D. Trimming pared 5 bases from V and 10 bases from J, leaving 10 bases between. This CDR3 has 12 amino acids. Germline CDR1 SGHRS, CDR2 YFSETQ. This chain's CDR3 is CASSYSGSPLHF. CDR3 sequence (DNA): TGCGCCAGCAGTTACAGTGGATCACCCCTCCACTTT. Supplemented by reference TRBV5-1 and TRBJ1-6, the full variable domain reads KAGVTQTPRYLIKTRGQQVTLSCSPISGHRSVSWYQQTPGQGLQFLFEYFSETQRNKGNFPGRFSGRQFSNSRSEMNVSTLELGDSALYLCASSYSGSPLHFGNGTRLTVT.

The chain has TRBV6-6 and TRBJ2-5; possibly TRBD1 or TRBD2 for D (5 bases each). This CDR3 is 16 amino acids long. CDR1 and CDR2 from the germline V gene are MNHNY and SVGAGI (reference sequence). V was pared by 2 bases and J by 5 bases, with 18 bases between. The CDR3 DNA sequence: TGTGCCAGCAGTTACGGGGCGGGCCCAACACGGGAGACCCAGTACTTC. Its translation: CASSYGAGPTRETQYF.

This clone has just one count. The chain combines TRBV4-1 with TRBJ1-3, with D uncertain. Germline assignment: CDR1 MGHRA and CDR2 YSYEKL. V was pared by 0 bases and J by 8 bases, with 8 bases between. CDR3 length: 13 amino acids. CDR3 sequence: CASSQDIRDTIYF. The CDR3 DNA follows: TGCGCCAGCAGCCAAGATATAAGGGACACCATATATTTT.

This clone was seen a handful of times. The V and J genes are TRBV5-1 and TRBJ2-3; 8 nucleotides agree with TRBD1. The junction had 11 bases not matched to a gene; V was cut back by 5 bases and J by 3 bases. Per the germline V gene, CDR1 is SGHRS and CDR2 is YFSETQ. The CDR3 sequence is 16 residues long. The CDR3 sequence: CASRGRTGQVTDTQYF. In DNA form, the CDR3 reads TGCGCCAGCAGGGGGCGGACAGGGCAAGTAACAGATACGCAGTATTTT.

The gene calls are TRBV5-1 and TRBJ1-2; D gene unclear. This CDR3 contains 13 residues. CDR1 SGHRS and CDR2 YFSETQ come from the germline V gene. Trimming removed 0 bases at V and 7 bases at J, with 10 bases between. CDR3 DNA: TGCGCCAGCAGCTTGGGAGGAGGGTTTGGCTACACCTTC. This gives the protein CASSLGGGFGYTF.

V is TRBV28 and J is TRBJ1-2; TRBD1 is a possible D gene (5 bases). Per the germline V gene, CDR1 is MDHEN and CDR2 is SYDVKM. The CDR3 loop spans 16 amino acids. V lost 2 bases and J 8 bases, leaving 21 bases between the germline ends. The CDR3 spells CASSLAPTGTPSGYTF. Here the CDR3 DNA reads TGTGCCAGCAGTTTAGCCCCTACCGGGACCCCATCCGGCTACACCTTC.

V and J are TRBV7-2 and TRBJ2-5; 11 positions agree with TRBD2. There are 16 residues in the CDR3. V lost 1 base to trimming and J lost 5 bases; unmatched junction nucleotides: 6. Germline CDR1 is SGHTA and CDR2 is FQGNSA. The CDR3 DNA reads as TGTGCCAGCAGCTTAGTTCTAGCGGGGGGCCGGGAGACCCAGTACTTC. Its protein product is CASSLVLAGGRETQYF.

The rearrangement links TRBV18 to TRBJ1-1; TRBD1 is a possible D gene (5 bases). Germline loops: CDR1 KGHSH, CDR2 LQKENI. The CDR3 totals 15 residues. Trimming took off 3 bases at V and 1 base at J, with 12 bases between the two ends. CDR3 residues: CASSPLREGNTEAFF. The DNA of the CDR3 is TGTGCCAGCTCACCCCTCAGGGAGGGGAACACTGAAGCTTTCTTT.

This rearrangement joins TRBV2 to TRBJ1-6; D is possibly TRBD1 (5 bases). CDR3 length: 13 residues. From germline, CDR1 is SNHLY and CDR2 FYNNEI. V was pared by 2 bases and J by 11 bases, with 10 bases between. CDR3 region: CASSEFKDTPLHF. DNA of the CDR3: TGTGCCAGCAGTGAATTCAAGGACACACCCCTCCACTTT.

The J gene is TRBJ2-5, the V gene TRBV6-5, with D perhaps TRBD1 (5 bases). CDR3 size: 14 residues. Germline V lookup: CDR1 MNHEY, CDR2 SVGAGI. The V and J ends lost 7 bases and 5 bases respectively, with 17 bases between them. The CDR3 protein is CASTAGRGRETQYF. The CDR3 nucleotides are TGTGCCAGCACCGCCGGAAGGGGCCGGGAGACCCAGTACTTC.

This rearrangement joins TRBV5-1 to TRBJ1-2; D perhaps matches TRBD1 (5 bases). Trimming took 7 bases from V and 0 from J, leaving 13 bases between them. This CDR3 is 14 amino acids long. CDR1 is SGHRS and CDR2 is YFSETQ in the germline V gene. The DNA of the CDR3 is TGCGCCAGCCAGGCGGGGGTGACTAACTATGGCTACACCTTC. The encoded protein is CASQAGVTNYGYTF.